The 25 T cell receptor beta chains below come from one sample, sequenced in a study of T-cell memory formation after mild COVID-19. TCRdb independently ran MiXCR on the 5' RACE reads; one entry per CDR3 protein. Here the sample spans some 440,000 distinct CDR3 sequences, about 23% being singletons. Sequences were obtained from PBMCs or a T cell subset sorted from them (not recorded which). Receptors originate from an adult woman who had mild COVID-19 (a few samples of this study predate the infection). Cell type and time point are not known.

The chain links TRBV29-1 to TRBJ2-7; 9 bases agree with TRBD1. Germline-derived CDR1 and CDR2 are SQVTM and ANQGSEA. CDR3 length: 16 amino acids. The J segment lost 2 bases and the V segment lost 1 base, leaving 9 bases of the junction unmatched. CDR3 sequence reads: CSVEGTGTGSTYEQYF. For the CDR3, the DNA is TGCAGCGTTGAAGGTACCGGGACAGGGAGTACCTACGAGCAGTACTTC.

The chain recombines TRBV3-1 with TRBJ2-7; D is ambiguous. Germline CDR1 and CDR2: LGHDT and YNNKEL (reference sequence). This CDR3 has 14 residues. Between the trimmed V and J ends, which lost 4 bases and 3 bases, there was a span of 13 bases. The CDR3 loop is CASSPEWAHYEQYF. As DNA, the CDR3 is TGTGCCAGCAGCCCGGAGTGGGCCCACTACGAGCAGTACTTC.

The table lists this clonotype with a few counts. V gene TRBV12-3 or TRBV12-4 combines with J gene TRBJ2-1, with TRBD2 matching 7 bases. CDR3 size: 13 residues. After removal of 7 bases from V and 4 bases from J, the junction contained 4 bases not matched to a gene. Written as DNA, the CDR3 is TGTGCCAGCACCGGGAGGCGATACAATGAGCAGTTCTTC. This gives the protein CASTGRRYNEQFF.

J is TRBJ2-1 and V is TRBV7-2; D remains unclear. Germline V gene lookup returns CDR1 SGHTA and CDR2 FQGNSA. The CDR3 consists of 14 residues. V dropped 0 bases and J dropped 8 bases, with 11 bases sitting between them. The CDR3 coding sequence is TGTGCCAGCAGCTTAGCCGCTAGTTCGGATGAGCAGTTCTTC. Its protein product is CASSLAASSDEQFF.

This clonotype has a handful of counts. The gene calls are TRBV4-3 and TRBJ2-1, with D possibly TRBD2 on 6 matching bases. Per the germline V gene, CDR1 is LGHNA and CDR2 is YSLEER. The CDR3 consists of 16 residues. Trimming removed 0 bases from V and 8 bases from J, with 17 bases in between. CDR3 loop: CASSQEGFGGTDEQFF. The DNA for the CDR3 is TGCGCCAGCAGCCAAGAAGGGTTTGGCGGGACTGATGAGCAGTTCTTC.

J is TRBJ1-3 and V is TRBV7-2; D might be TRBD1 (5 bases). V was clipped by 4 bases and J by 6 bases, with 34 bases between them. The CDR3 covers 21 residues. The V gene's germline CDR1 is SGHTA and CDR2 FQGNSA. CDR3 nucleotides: TGTGCCAGCAGCTCCCGAGTGTCGTGGGGGACGGGACTTACTCTGGTAAACACCATATATTTT. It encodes CASSSRVSWGTGLTLVNTIYF.

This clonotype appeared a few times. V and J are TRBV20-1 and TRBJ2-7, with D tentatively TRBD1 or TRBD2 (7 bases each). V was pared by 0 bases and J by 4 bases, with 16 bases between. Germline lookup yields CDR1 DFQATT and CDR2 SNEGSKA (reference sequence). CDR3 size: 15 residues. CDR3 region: CSARDPQGRDYEQYF. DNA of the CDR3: TGCAGTGCTAGAGATCCACAGGGGAGGGATTACGAGCAGTACTTC.

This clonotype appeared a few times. The CDR3 DNA reads TGTGCCAGCAGCTTAGTGGGCCGGGGGACTGAAGCTTTCTTT. The encoded protein is CASSLVGRGTEAFF. This chain connects TRBV7-2 to TRBJ1-1; a weak D match, TRBD1 (5 bases). The CDR3 runs to 14 residues. V was shortened by 1 base and J by 5 bases, with 11 bases between the two germline ends. In germline, CDR1 is SGHTA, CDR2 FQGNSA.

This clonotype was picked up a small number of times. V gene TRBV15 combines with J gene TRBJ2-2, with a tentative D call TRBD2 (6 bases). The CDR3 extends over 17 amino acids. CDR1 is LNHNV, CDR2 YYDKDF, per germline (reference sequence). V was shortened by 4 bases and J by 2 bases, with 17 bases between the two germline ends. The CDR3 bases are TGTGCCACCAGCAACGGAGGGGTTTTGGGAAACACCGGGGAGCTGTTTTTT. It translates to CATSNGGVLGNTGELFF.

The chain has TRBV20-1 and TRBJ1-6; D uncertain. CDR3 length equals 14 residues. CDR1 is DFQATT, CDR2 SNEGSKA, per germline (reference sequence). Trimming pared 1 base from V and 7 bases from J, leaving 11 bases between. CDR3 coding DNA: TGCAGTGCTAGAGTCCCCCGTGGGAATTCACCCCTCCACTTT. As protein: CSARVPRGNSPLHF.

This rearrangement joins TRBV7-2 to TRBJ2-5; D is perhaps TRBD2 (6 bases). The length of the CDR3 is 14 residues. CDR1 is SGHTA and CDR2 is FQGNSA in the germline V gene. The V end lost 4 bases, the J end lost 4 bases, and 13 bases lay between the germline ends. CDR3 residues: CASSSMGGIETQYF. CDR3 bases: TGTGCCAGCAGCTCCATGGGGGGTATAGAGACCCAGTACTTC. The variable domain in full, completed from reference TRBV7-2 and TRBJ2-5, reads GAGVSQSPSNKVTEKGKDVELRCDPISGHTALYWYRQSLGQGLEFLIYFQGNSAPDKSGLPSDRFSAERTGGSVSTLTIQRTQQEDSAVYLCASSSMGGIETQYFGPGTRLLVL.

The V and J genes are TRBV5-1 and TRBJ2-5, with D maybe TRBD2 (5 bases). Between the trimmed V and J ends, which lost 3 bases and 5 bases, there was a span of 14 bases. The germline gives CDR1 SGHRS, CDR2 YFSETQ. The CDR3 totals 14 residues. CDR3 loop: CASSSSPARETQYF. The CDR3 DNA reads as TGCGCCAGCAGCTCTAGCCCAGCCCGGGAGACCCAGTACTTC.

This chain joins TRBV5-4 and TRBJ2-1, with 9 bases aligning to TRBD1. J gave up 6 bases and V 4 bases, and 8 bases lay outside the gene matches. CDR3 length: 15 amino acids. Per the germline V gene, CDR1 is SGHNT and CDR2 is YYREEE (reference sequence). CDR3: CASSPGTGTINEQFF. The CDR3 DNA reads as TGTGCCAGCAGCCCCGGGACAGGGACCATCAATGAGCAGTTCTTC.

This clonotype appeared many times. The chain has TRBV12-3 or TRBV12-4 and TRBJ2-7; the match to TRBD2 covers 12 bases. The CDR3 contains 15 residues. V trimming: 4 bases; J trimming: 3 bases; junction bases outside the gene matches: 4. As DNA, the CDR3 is TGTGCCAGCAGTTCCCCTAGCGGGGGGGACTACGAGCAGTACTTC. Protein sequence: CASSSPSGGDYEQYF.

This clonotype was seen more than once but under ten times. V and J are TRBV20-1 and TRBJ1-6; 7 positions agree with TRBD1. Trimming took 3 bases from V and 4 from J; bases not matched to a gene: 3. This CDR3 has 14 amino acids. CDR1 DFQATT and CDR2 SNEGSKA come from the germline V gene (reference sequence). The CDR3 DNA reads TGCAGTGCTAGCAGGGGACAGTATAATTCACCCCTCCACTTT. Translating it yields CSASRGQYNSPLHF.

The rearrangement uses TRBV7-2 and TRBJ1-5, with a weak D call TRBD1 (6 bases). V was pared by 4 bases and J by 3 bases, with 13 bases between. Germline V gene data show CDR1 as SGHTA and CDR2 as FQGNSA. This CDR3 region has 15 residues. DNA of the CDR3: TGTGCCAGCAGCTCCTCCTGGACAGACAATCAGCCCCAGCATTTT. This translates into CASSSSWTDNQPQHF. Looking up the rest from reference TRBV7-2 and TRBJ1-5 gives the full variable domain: GAGVSQSPSNKVTEKGKDVELRCDPISGHTALYWYRQSLGQGLEFLIYFQGNSAPDKSGLPSDRFSAERTGGSVSTLTIQRTQQEDSAVYLCASSSSWTDNQPQHFGDGTRLSIL.

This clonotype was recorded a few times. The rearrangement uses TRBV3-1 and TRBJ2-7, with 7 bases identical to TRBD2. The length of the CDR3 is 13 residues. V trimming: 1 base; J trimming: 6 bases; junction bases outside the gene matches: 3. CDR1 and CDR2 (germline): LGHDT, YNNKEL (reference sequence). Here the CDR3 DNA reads TGTGCCAGCAGCCAAGTGGGCGGGAGCGAGCAGTACTTC. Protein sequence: CASSQVGGSEQYF.

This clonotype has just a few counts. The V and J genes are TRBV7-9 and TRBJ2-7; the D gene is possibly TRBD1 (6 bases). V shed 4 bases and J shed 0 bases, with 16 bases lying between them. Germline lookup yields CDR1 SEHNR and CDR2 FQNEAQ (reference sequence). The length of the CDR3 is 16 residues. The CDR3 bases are TGTGCCAGCAGCTCTTGGAGCGAGACAGGCTCCTACGAGCAGTACTTC. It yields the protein CASSSWSETGSYEQYF.

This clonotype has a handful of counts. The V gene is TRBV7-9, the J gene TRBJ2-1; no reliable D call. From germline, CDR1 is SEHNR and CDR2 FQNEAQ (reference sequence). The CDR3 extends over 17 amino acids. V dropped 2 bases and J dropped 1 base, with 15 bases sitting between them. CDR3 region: CASSLNDLWFSYNEQFF. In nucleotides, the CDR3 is TGTGCCAGCAGCTTAAATGATTTGTGGTTTTCCTACAATGAGCAGTTCTTC.

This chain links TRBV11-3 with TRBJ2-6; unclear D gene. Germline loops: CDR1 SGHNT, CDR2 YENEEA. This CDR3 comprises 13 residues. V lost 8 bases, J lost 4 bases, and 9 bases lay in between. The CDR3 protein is CASGNPGANVLTF. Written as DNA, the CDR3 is TGTGCCAGCGGGAACCCGGGGGCCAACGTCCTGACTTTC.

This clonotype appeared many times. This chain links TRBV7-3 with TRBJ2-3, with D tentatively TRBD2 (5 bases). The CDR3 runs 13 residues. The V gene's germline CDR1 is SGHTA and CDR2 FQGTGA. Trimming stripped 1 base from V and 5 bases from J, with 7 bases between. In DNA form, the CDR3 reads TGTGCCAGCAGCTTAATTAGCGAAGATACGCAGTATTTT. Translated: CASSLISEDTQYF.

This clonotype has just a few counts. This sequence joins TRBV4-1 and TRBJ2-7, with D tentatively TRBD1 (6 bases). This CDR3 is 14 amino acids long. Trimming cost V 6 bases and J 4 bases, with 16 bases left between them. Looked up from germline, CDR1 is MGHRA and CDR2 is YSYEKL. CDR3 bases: TGCGCCAGCAGTCGCCCCGGGACACAGTACGAGCAGTACTTC. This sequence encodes CASSRPGTQYEQYF.

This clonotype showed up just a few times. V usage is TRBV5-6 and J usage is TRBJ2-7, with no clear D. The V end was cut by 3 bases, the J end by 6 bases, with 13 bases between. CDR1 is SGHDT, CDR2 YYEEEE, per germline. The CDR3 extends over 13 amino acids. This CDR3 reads CASSSQSPLEQYF. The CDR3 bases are TGTGCCAGCAGCTCACAGTCCCCCCTCGAGCAGTACTTC.

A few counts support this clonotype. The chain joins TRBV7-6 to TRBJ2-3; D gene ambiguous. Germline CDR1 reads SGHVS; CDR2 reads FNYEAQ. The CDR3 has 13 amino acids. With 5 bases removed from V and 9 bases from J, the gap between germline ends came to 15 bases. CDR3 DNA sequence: TGTGCCAGCAGCCCCCCGAGTGGGTGGACGCAGTATTTT. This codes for CASSPPSGWTQYF.

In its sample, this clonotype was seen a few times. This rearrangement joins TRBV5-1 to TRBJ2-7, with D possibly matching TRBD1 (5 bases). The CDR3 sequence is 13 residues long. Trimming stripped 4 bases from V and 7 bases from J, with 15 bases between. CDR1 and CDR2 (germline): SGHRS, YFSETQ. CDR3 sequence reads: CASSPLEAGEQYF. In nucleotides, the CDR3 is TGCGCCAGCAGCCCCCTCGAAGCAGGGGAGCAGTACTTC.